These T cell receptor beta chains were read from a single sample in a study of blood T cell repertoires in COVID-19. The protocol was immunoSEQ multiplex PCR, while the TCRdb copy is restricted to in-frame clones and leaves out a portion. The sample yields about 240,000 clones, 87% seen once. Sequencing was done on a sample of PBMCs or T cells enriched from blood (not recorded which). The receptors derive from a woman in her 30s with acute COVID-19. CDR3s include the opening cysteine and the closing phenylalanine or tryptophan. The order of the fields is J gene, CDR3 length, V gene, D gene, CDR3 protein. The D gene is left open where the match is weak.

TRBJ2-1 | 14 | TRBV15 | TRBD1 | CATSRGTGNNEQFF
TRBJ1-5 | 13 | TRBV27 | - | CASSYAGYQPQHF
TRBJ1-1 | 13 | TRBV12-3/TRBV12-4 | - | CASRYLRETEAFF
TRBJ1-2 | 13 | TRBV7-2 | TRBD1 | CASSYDRVAGYTF
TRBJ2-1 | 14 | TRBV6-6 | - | CASSLPGSGNEQFF
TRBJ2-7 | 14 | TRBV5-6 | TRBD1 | CASSGTGARYEQYF
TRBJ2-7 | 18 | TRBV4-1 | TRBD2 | CASSPRTTSGAVSYEQYF
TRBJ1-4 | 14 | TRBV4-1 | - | CASSQVLPSEKLFF
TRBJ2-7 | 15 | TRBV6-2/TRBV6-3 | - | CASSSVEAVYYEQYF
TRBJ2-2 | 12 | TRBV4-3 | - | CASSQREGELFF
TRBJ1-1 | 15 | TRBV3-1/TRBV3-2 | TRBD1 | CASSQAQGAGTEAFF
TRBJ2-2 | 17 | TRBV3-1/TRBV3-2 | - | CASSLERPGTYTGELFF
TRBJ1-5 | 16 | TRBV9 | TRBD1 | CASSEGTGGSSQPQHF
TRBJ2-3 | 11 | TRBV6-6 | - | CASSLSGTQYF
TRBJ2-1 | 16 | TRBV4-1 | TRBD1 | CASSTPGQGVRNEQFF
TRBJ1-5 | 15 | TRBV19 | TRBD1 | CASREDRGGNQPQHF
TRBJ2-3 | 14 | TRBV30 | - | CAWSWSSRTDTQYF
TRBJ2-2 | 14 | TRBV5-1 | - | CASSFEGRTGELFF
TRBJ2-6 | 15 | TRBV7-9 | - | CASSFRGSGANVLTF
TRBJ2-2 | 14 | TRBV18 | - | CASSPSEGTGELFF
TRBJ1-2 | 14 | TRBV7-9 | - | CASSSGLFNYGYTF
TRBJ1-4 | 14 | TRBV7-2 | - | CASSLSTGNEKLFF
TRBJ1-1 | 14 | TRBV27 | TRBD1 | CASSLQGARTEAFF
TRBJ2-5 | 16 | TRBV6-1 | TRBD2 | CASSEIRGSGGETQYF
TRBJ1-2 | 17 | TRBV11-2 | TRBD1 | CASSSPRDRVGHRGYTF
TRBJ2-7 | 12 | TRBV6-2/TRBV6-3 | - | CASSPESYEQYF
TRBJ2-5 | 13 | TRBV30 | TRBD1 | CAWRPRGRETQYF
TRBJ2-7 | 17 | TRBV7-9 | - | CASSIRLGTEADYEQYF
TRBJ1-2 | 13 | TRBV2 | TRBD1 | CASRPGQGKGYTF
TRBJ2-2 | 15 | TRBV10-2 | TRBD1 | CASSEDRESTGELFF
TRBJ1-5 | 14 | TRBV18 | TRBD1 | CASSPGTGDQPQHF
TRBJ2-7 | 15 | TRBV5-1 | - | CASRLGGQALYEQYF
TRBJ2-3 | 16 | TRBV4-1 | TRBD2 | CASSQDRAGGTDTQYF
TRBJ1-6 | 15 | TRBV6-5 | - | CASKRVVGADSPLHF
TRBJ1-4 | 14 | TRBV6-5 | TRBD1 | CASRMTGPSEKLFF
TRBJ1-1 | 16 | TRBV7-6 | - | CASRKLLGAPNTEAFF
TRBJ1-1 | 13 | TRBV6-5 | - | CASSREEDTEAFF
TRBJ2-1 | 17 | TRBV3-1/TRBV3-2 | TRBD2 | CASSQDPLAGGGNEQFF
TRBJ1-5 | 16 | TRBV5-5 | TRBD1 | CASSFVFADQGTAQHF
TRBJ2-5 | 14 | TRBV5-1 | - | CASELGGQQETQYF
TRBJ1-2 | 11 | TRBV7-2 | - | CASSLDRGYTF
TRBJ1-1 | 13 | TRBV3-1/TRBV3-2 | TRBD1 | CASSAQGRDEAFF
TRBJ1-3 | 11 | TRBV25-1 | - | CASGVGNTIYF
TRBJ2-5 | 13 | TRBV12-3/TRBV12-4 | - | CASSFSQQETQYF
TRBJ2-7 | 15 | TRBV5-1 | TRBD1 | CASSLAPGQGYEQYF
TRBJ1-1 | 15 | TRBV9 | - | CASSVGPEGNTEAFF
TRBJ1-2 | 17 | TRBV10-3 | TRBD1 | CAISERTGGSFNYGYTF